The entry below gives a single T cell receptor beta chain sequence along with its context. The record originates from a study of neoadjuvant anti-PD-1 for oral cavity cancer. V gave up 7 bases and J gave up 5 bases, with 15 bases separating them. The CDR3 has 14 amino acids. Germline CDR1 MNHNS, CDR2 SASEGT. Clones were sequenced by immunoSEQ multiplex PCR, and TCRdb holds only the in-frame ones, with some missing. Among roughly 46,000 clones, 60% to 80% were seen once, and the ten largest hold approximately 4.8%. Indicated time point: after neoadjuvant nivolumab, at surgical resection. PBMCs were not maintained or expanded in culture before analysis.

The TCR was taken from a person aged 40-85 years with oral cavity squamous cell carcinoma. The sequencing used PBMCs, collected after nivolumab (anti-PD-1) treatment. The gene calls are TRBV6-1 and TRBJ1-5; D might be TRBD1 (5 bases). The CDR3 DNA reads TGTGCCAGCATCGGGAACAGGTCCGATCAGCCCCAGCATTTT. Amino acids: CASIGNRSDQPQHF.